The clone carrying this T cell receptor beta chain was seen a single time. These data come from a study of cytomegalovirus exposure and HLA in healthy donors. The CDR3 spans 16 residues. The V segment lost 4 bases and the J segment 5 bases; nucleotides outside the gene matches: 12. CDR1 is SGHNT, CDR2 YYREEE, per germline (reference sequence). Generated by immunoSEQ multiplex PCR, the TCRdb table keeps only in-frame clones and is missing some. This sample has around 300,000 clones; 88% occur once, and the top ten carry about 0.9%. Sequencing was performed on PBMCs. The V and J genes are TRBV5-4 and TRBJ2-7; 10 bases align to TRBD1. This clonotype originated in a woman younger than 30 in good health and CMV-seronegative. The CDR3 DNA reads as TGTGCCAGCAGCCGAGTGCCGGGACAGGGGATTGACGAGCAGTACTTC. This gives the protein CASSRVPGQGIDEQYF. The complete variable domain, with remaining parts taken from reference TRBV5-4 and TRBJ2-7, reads ETGVTQSPTHLIKTRGQQVTLRCSSQSGHNTVSWYQQALGQGPQFIFQYYREEENGRGNFPPRFSGLQFPNYSSELNVNALELDDSALYLCASSRVPGQGIDEQYFGPGTRLTVT.